These T cell receptor beta chains were read from a single sample in a study of CD8+ T cells in alopecia areata. Using immunoSEQ multiplex PCR, the repertoire was profiled, and TCRdb retains in-frame clones only, with some absent. This table holds 93,000 or so clones, just over 85% found once. The specimen was CD8+ T cells sorted from blood, collected between weeks 30 and 35, from a patient treated with tofacitinib. Every receptor here comes from a human donor with alopecia areata. Both conserved end residues are part of each CDR3. The order of the fields is V gene, clone size, CDR3 length, D gene, J gene, CDR3 protein, CDR3 DNA. A D gene is named only where the DNA matches it firmly. Only part of the rows carry a size: once, few, many, or a class if the clone is expanded.

>TRBV19|.|19|.|TRBJ1-4
CASSITLARGDPTNEKLFF
TGTGCCAGTAGTATAACTCTCGCGAGGGGCGATCCAACTAATGAAAAACTGTTTTTT
>TRBV27|.|15|.|TRBJ2-7
CASSLSGLALYEQYF
TGTGCCAGCAGTCTCTCGGGTCTGGCGCTTTACGAGCAGTACTTC
>TRBV18|.|15|.|TRBJ1-1
CASSPPNLRATEAFF
TGTGCCAGCTCACCACCGAACTTAAGAGCCACTGAAGCTTTCTTT
>TRBV29-1|.|13|.|TRBJ2-3
CSVITGRTDTQYF
TGCAGCGTTATTACAGGGAGGACAGATACGCAGTATTTT
>TRBV11-2|.|14|TRBD2|TRBJ2-5
CASSRLAAQETQYF
TGTGCCAGCAGCCGACTAGCGGCACAAGAGACCCAGTACTTC
>TRBV7-9|.|15|.|TRBJ2-1
CASSPVGWRENEQFF
TGTGCCAGCAGCCCGGTCGGGTGGCGAGAGAATGAGCAGTTCTTC
>TRBV5-1|.|13|.|TRBJ2-7
CASSFQTNYEQYF
TGCGCCAGCAGCTTCCAAACCAACTACGAGCAGTACTTC
>TRBV29-1|.|13|TRBD2|TRBJ2-3
CSVGAGGLDTQYF
TGCAGCGTTGGAGCGGGAGGGTTAGATACGCAGTATTTT
>TRBV29-1|.|12|.|TRBJ1-2
CSVDQGNYGYTF
TGCAGCGTTGATCAGGGAAACTATGGCTACACCTTC
>TRBV7-9|.|14|TRBD2|TRBJ2-1
CASTRLAGLPGQFF
TGTGCCAGCACGAGACTAGCGGGGCTACCTGGGCAGTTCTTC
>TRBV15|few|14|TRBD1|TRBJ1-5
CATSTGVGNQPQHF
TGTGCCACCTCGACAGGGGTCGGCAATCAGCCCCAGCATTTT
>TRBV5-1|once|16|TRBD1|TRBJ2-5
CASSLRLTGAQETQYF
TGCGCCAGCAGCTTGAGGCTCACAGGGGCCCAAGAGACCCAGTACTTC
>TRBV27|.|11|.|TRBJ2-7
CASSRNYEQYF
TGTGCCAGCAGTCGTAACTACGAGCAGTACTTC
>TRBV27|.|11|.|TRBJ2-2
CASSSLRELFF
TGTGCCAGCAGTTCTCTCCGGGAGCTGTTTTTT
>TRBV7-8|.|12|.|TRBJ1-5
CASSLGDQPQHF
TGTGCCAGCAGCTTAGGGGATCAGCCCCAGCATTTT
>TRBV27|.|16|.|TRBJ2-1
CASLSGDANSYNEQFF
TGTGCCAGCCTATCTGGGGACGCAAACTCCTACAATGAGCAGTTCTTC
>TRBV4-1|.|14|TRBD1|TRBJ2-7
CASSLTGGSYEQYF
TGCGCCAGCAGCCTTACAGGGGGCTCCTACGAGCAGTACTTC
>TRBV27|.|13|.|TRBJ1-1
CASKDNLNTEAFF
TGTGCCAGCAAGGACAATTTGAACACTGAAGCTTTCTTT
>TRBV29-1|.|15|TRBD2|TRBJ2-2
CSVPGSGSCTGELFF
TGCAGCGTCCCAGGTAGCGGGAGTTGTACCGGGGAGCTGTTTTTT
>TRBV7-9|.|12|.|TRBJ2-4
CASSPDPNIQYF
TGTGCCAGCAGCCCAGACCCAAACATTCAGTACTTC
>TRBV4-1|.|14|.|TRBJ1-2
CASSQGLGNYGYTF
TGCGCCAGCAGCCAAGGCCTCGGTAACTATGGCTACACCTTC
>TRBV25-1|.|14|.|TRBJ2-7
CASSELGLGYEQYF
TGTGCCAGCAGTGAGTTAGGTCTGGGGTACGAGCAGTACTTC
>TRBV7-9|once|11|.|TRBJ2-1
CASSFSGEQFF
TGTGCCAGCAGTTTTAGCGGTGAGCAGTTCTTC
>TRBV5-6|.|17|TRBD1|TRBJ2-5
CASSPSFLQGSWETQYF
TGTGCCAGCAGCCCCTCGTTTCTACAGGGGAGTTGGGAGACCCAGTACTTC
>TRBV2|.|13|.|TRBJ2-7
CASSDRVSYEQYF
TGTGCCAGCAGTGACCGGGTCTCCTACGAGCAGTACTTC
>TRBV4-1|.|15|TRBD2|TRBJ2-7
CASSQEAGGGYEQYF
TGCGCCAGCAGCCAGGAAGCGGGAGGTGGCTACGAGCAGTACTTC